The 21 T cell receptor beta chains below come from one sample, sequenced in a study of CD8 T cells in ankylosing spondylitis. In TCRdb, the 5' RACE reads were re-called with MiXCR into one record per CDR3 protein. The data show roughly 180,000 distinct CDR3 sequences, with around 13% seen just once and 16% held by the top ten. The sample was blood, either unsorted or a sorted T cell fraction (not recorded which). These receptors were taken from a male donor with ankylosing spondylitis or in good health (not recorded which).

This clonotype showed up just a few times. V gene TRBV7-8 combines with J gene TRBJ2-7, with a possible D match to TRBD2 (5 bases). The CDR3 contains 13 residues. V lost 5 bases, J lost 3 bases, and 11 bases lay in between. CDR1 is SGHVS and CDR2 is FQNEAQ in the germline V gene. The CDR3 reads CASSERAIYEQYF. The CDR3, as DNA: TGTGCCAGCAGCGAGAGGGCTATCTACGAGCAGTACTTC.

The chain carries TRBV9 and TRBJ2-7; TRBD2 agrees at 8 bases. Trimming removed 7 bases from V and 3 bases from J; junction bases left unmatched: 6. Germline CDR1 and CDR2: SGDLS and YYNGEE. This CDR3 comprises 13 residues. The CDR3 nucleotides are TGTGCCAGCGCGGGGGGCGAAGGCTACGAGCAGTACTTC. The encoded protein is CASAGGEGYEQYF.

The chain links TRBV4-1 to TRBJ1-3; D might be TRBD1 (5 bases). The germline CDR1 and CDR2 sequences are MGHRA and YSYEKL. V dropped 1 base and J dropped 7 bases, with 11 bases sitting between them. There are 14 residues in the CDR3. The CDR3 coding sequence is TGCGCCAGCAGCCAAGGGCAGGGTGGGAACACCATATATTTT. It yields the protein CASSQGQGGNTIYF.

This clonotype was counted between two and nine times. The rearrangement uses TRBV12-3 or TRBV12-4 and TRBJ1-5, with D possibly being TRBD1 (6 bases). The CDR3 sequence is 14 residues long. V was clipped by 6 bases and J by 0 bases, with 9 bases between them. The CDR3 reads CASREGGSNQPQHF. For the CDR3, the DNA is TGTGCCAGCAGGGAGGGGGGTAGCAATCAGCCCCAGCATTTT.

The chain recombines TRBV4-1 with TRBJ2-7; no firm D call. Trimming removed 0 bases from V and 2 bases from J, with 11 bases in between. The CDR3 is 15 amino acids. CDR1 and CDR2 from the germline V gene are MGHRA and YSYEKL. The CDR3 spells CASSQEASQTYEQYF. Written as DNA, the CDR3 is TGCGCCAGCAGCCAAGAAGCCAGCCAGACCTACGAGCAGTACTTC.

This chain uses TRBV20-1 with TRBJ2-7; 8 positions agree with TRBD2. Germline CDR1 is DFQATT and CDR2 is SNEGSKA (reference sequence). The J segment lost 2 bases and the V segment lost 0 bases, leaving 6 bases of the junction unmatched. CDR3 length equals 15 residues. This CDR3 reads CSARDTSGGTYEQYF. The CDR3 nucleotides are TGCAGTGCTAGAGATACCAGCGGGGGAACCTACGAGCAGTACTTC.

This clonotype was seen a handful of times. The V call is TRBV5-6, the J call TRBJ1-1; D is unresolved. From germline, CDR1 is SGHDT and CDR2 YYEEEE. The V and J ends lost 2 bases and 4 bases respectively, with 12 bases between them. The CDR3 is made up of 14 amino acids. For the CDR3, the DNA is TGTGCCAGCAGCTTTCCAGAAGCGAGCACTGAAGCTTTCTTT. Translated: CASSFPEASTEAFF.

This clonotype was seen ten or more times. This sequence joins TRBV5-1 and TRBJ2-1; D is possibly TRBD2 (5 bases). Trimming removed 3 bases from V and 8 bases from J, with 18 bases in between. The CDR3 runs 15 residues. Germline-derived CDR1 and CDR2 are SGHRS and YFSETQ. In DNA form, the CDR3 reads TGCGCCAGCAGCTACGACCCCGCCGGGGTTGATGAGCAGTTCTTC. Translation gives CASSYDPAGVDEQFF. Looking up the rest from reference TRBV5-1 and TRBJ2-1 gives the full variable domain: KAGVTQTPRYLIKTRGQQVTLSCSPISGHRSVSWYQQTPGQGLQFLFEYFSETQRNKGNFPGRFSGRQFSNSRSEMNVSTLELGDSALYLCASSYDPAGVDEQFFGPGTRLTVL.

The chain has TRBV7-9 and TRBJ2-7, with 11 bases that match TRBD2. The V gene end was trimmed by 5 bases and the J gene end by 5 bases; junction bases not matched to a gene: 14. The CDR3 runs to 17 residues. Germline assignment: CDR1 SEHNR and CDR2 FQNEAQ (reference sequence). Here the CDR3 DNA reads TGTGCCAGCAGCCTGCCGCTTAGCGGGAGGGCGCTTGACGAGCAGTACTTC. Translating gives CASSLPLSGRALDEQYF.

This clonotype was recorded only once. The chain employs TRBV27 and TRBJ2-5, with TRBD1 matching 7 bases. CDR3 length equals 13 residues. Unmatched junction bases numbered 2, after V lost 0 bases and J lost 7 bases. Per germline, CDR1 MNHEY and CDR2 SMNVEV (reference sequence). This CDR3 reads CASSLSNRGTQYF. The CDR3 DNA reads as TGTGCCAGCAGTTTATCCAACAGGGGGACCCAGTACTTC.

This chain links TRBV10-3 with TRBJ2-3, with D possibly TRBD2 on 5 matching bases. Germline CDR1 ENHRY, CDR2 SYGVKD. The CDR3 length is 18 residues. The V end lost 4 bases, the J end lost 4 bases, and 24 bases lay between the germline ends. DNA of the CDR3: TGTGCCATCAGTGGGGGAGAGTATAGTACCGGCGGCTCAGATACGCAGTATTTT. Translated, it gives CAISGGEYSTGGSDTQYF.

This clonotype has just a few counts. The V and J genes are TRBV27 and TRBJ2-7; no definite D call. V dropped 1 base and J dropped 4 bases, with 11 bases sitting between them. The V gene's germline CDR1 is MNHEY and CDR2 SMNVEV (reference sequence). The CDR3 loop spans 14 amino acids. This CDR3 reads CASSLYGVEYEQYF. The CDR3 region has the DNA TGTGCCAGCAGTTTATATGGGGTCGAATACGAGCAGTACTTC.

The sample holds many counts of this clonotype. The gene calls are TRBV3-1 and TRBJ2-5; weak D call: TRBD1 (7 bases). V lost 1 base, J lost 5 bases, and 17 bases lay in between. The germline V gene has CDR1 LGHDT and CDR2 YNNKEL (reference sequence). There are 16 residues in the CDR3. Here the CDR3 DNA reads TGTGCCAGCAGCCAAGGCAGCGGAGGGGGCCAGGAGACCCAGTACTTC. Its protein product is CASSQGSGGGQETQYF.

V gene TRBV2 combines with J gene TRBJ2-3; D gene unclear. V shed 8 bases and J shed 2 bases, with 14 bases lying between them. CDR1 is SNHLY and CDR2 is FYNNEI in the germline V gene. The CDR3 runs to 14 residues. The CDR3 reads CASGNQFYTDTQYF. CDR3 coding DNA: TGTGCCAGCGGCAATCAATTTTACACAGATACGCAGTATTTT.

The chain combines TRBV2 with TRBJ2-2; 7 nucleotides agree with TRBD1. Germline V gene data show CDR1 as SNHLY and CDR2 as FYNNEI. With V trimmed by 1 base and J by 3 bases, 2 bases remained unmatched. The CDR3 runs to 15 residues. The CDR3 sequence is CASSEVTGHTGELFF. The CDR3 coding sequence is TGTGCCAGCAGTGAAGTGACAGGGCACACCGGGGAGCTGTTTTTT.

This clonotype came up a few times. This rearrangement joins TRBV2 to TRBJ2-2; D is undetermined. Looked up from germline, CDR1 is SNHLY and CDR2 is FYNNEI. The V and J ends lost 3 bases and 3 bases respectively, with 8 bases between them. This CDR3 has 14 amino acids. Here the CDR3 DNA reads TGTGCCAGCAGTGAGGGTGTGGACACCGGGGAGCTGTTTTTT. Its protein product is CASSEGVDTGELFF. The whole variable domain, filled in from reference TRBV2 and TRBJ2-2, reads EPEVTQTPSHQVTQMGQEVILRCVPISNHLYFYWYRQILGQKVEFLVSFYNNEISEKSEIFDDQFSVERPDGSNFTLKIRSTKLEDSAMYFCASSEGVDTGELFFGEGSRLTVL.

The V gene is TRBV4-1, the J gene TRBJ1-2; 10 positions match TRBD1. Germline CDR1 reads MGHRA; CDR2 reads YSYEKL. The CDR3 is made up of 16 amino acids. V dropped 0 bases and J dropped 8; count of bases not matched to a gene: 9. In nucleotides, the CDR3 is TGCGCCAGCAGCCAAGAAGGGACAGGGGTGTGGCGCGGCTACACCTTC. Residues: CASSQEGTGVWRGYTF.

This chain uses TRBV4-1 with TRBJ1-4; D perhaps matches TRBD1 (5 bases). The germline V gene has CDR1 MGHRA and CDR2 YSYEKL. V was shortened by 0 bases and J by 8 bases, with 13 bases between the two germline ends. CDR3 length equals 15 residues. The CDR3 protein is CASSQEFGGREKLFF. The CDR3 nucleotides are TGCGCCAGCAGCCAAGAGTTCGGGGGACGGGAAAAACTGTTTTTT.

The table lists this clonotype with a few counts. This chain joins TRBV10-2 and TRBJ1-3; no clear D. The CDR3 contains 15 residues. Trimming removed 0 bases at V and 0 bases at J, with 6 bases between. Germline V gene lookup returns CDR1 WSHSY and CDR2 SAAADI. The CDR3 loop is CASSESFNSGNTIYF. DNA of the CDR3: TGCGCCAGCAGTGAGTCCTTTAACTCTGGAAACACCATATATTTT.

The chain recombines TRBV27 with TRBJ2-7; a possible D gene is TRBD2 (6 bases). The germline gives CDR1 MNHEY, CDR2 SMNVEV (reference sequence). V was cut by 6 bases and J by 0 bases, with 15 bases left in between. This CDR3 region has 15 residues. The CDR3 sequence: CASSRGETFSYEQYF. The CDR3 DNA follows: TGTGCCAGCAGCCGCGGGGAAACCTTCTCCTACGAGCAGTACTTC.

This rearrangement joins TRBV7-6 to TRBJ2-7; 11 bases align to TRBD1. With V trimmed by 2 bases and J by 2 bases, 5 bases remained unmatched. This CDR3 has 16 amino acids. Germline V gene data show CDR1 as SGHVS and CDR2 as FNYEAQ. This chain's CDR3 is CASSLYEGQGAYEQYF. The CDR3 nucleotides read TGTGCCAGCAGCTTATACGAGGGACAGGGGGCCTACGAGCAGTACTTC.